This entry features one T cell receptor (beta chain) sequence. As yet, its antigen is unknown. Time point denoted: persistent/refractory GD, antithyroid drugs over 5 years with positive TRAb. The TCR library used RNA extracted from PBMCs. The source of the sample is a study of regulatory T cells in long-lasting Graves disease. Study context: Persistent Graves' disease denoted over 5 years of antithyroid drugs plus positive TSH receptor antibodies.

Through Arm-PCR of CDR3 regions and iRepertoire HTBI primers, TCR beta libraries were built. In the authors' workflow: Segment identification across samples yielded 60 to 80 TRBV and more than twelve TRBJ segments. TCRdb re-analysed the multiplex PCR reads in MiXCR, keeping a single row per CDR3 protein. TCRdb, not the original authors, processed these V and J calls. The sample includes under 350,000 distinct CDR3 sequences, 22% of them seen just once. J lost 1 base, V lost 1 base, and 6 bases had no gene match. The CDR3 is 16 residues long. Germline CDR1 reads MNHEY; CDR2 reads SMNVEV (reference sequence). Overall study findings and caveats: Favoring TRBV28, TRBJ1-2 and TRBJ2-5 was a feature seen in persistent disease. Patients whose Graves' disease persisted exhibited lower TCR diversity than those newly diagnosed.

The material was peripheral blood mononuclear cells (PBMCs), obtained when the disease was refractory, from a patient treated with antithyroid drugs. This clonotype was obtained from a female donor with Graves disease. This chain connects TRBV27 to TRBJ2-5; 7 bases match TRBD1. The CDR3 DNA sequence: TGTGCCAGCAGTTTATTACGAGGGGGCCCCCAAGAGACCCAGTACTTC. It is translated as CASSLLRGGPQETQYF.